This TCR beta chain was identified during a study of CD8+ T cells in alopecia areata. There are a few counts of this clone. Its antigen remains unidentified. RNA extraction and reverse transcription yielded cDNA as sequencing template. The protocol was immunoSEQ multiplex PCR, while the TCRdb copy is restricted to in-frame clones and leaves out a portion. This sample yields a few hundred thousand clones, of which about 61% are seen a single time; around 5% belongs to the top ten. Germline CDR1 LNHNV, CDR2 YYDKDF (reference sequence). With 5 bases removed from V and 4 bases from J, the gap between germline ends came to 14 bases. This CDR3 contains 14 residues. Overall study findings and caveats: Sharing of TCR sequences between patients (possibly for HLA-related reasons) was less clear than in mice.

This TCR was recovered from a human donor in good health. The sample comprised CD8+ T cells sorted from blood. The V and J genes are TRBV15 and TRBJ1-1; D is ambiguous. The CDR3 bases are TGTGCCACCAGCGGCCCCGGTACGGGCACTGAAGCTTTCTTT. Protein product: CATSGPGTGTEAFF.